This TCR beta chain was obtained from a study of blood T cell repertoires in COVID-19. Study summary: COVID-19 samples from acute and convalescent phases originated in the United States, Italy and Spain. The analysed material was cDNA or gDNA that came from T cells, B-cell-depleted T cells, or PBMCs.

A few counts support this clone. The CDR3 is made up of 14 amino acids. V was shortened by 4 bases and J by 5 bases, with 11 bases between the two germline ends. Germline assignment: CDR1 SGHAT and CDR2 FQNNGV. Original methodology: The assay estimated nucleated cells by amplifying reference gene primers. The data were produced by immunoSEQ multiplex PCR, yet TCRdb's version contains in-frame clones alone and is incomplete. V and J calls and clone size follow that table, whereas D and trimming were derived from the DNA. The table records over 30,000 clones, 90% of them present only once. The receptor was derived from a man between 70 and 80 years old with acute or convalescent COVID-19. Sequencing was performed on peripheral blood. This sequence joins TRBV11-2 and TRBJ2-2; D might be TRBD1 (6 bases). CDR3 residues: CASSSQGTTGELFF. For the CDR3, the DNA is TGTGCCAGCAGCTCACAGGGTACGACCGGGGAGCTGTTTTTT.